The present entry profiles one TCR beta chain with its context. The antigen is not known. CDR1 and CDR2 from the germline V gene are SGHRS and YFSETQ. The V end was cut by 3 bases, the J end by 6 bases, with 15 bases between. CDR3 length equals 14 residues. Repertoires were generated with immunoSEQ multiplex PCR, while TCRdb's copy carries only in-frame clones and drops some. This sample has 90,000 to 120,000 clones, with 75% to 95% found just once. This record belongs to a study of T cell responses to AZD1222 COVID-19 vaccine. Whole-study results and caveats: Clonal diversity may have been underestimated in mostly white British donors.

Second-dose intervals near 4 or 12 weeks were combined. The rearrangement uses TRBV5-1 and TRBJ1-1; D not resolved. The receptor's source is an adult who received the AZD1222 COVID-19 vaccine. The sequenced sample was peripheral blood, obtained 28 days after the second AZD1222 dose. The CDR3 spells CASSSDKGLSEAFF. CDR3 in DNA: TGCGCCAGCAGCTCTGATAAAGGACTATCTGAAGCTTTCTTT.